Below, 24 T cell receptor beta chains from the same sample are listed, as sequenced in a study of blood T cell repertoires in COVID-19. The protocol was immunoSEQ multiplex PCR, while the TCRdb copy is restricted to in-frame clones and leaves out a portion. In the table there are 250,000 or so clones, about 88% of which are singletons. The specimen was peripheral blood. The receptors stem from a man aged 25-45 years with active or convalescent COVID-19.

The chain uses TRBV6-1 and TRBJ2-2; tentatively, D is TRBD1 (6 bases). Germline values: CDR1 MNHNS, CDR2 SASEGT. Between the trimmed V and J ends, which lost 0 bases and 2 bases, there was a span of 16 bases. The CDR3 has 18 residues. CDR3 sequence (DNA): TGTGCCAGCAGTGAAGCATTAGGGGGACGAGGTAACACCGGGGAGCTGTTTTTT. Translation gives CASSEALGGRGNTGELFF.

This clone was found many times. This sample also contains other DNA sequences that code for the same CDR3. This chain uses TRBV27 with TRBJ2-3; 8 bases fit TRBD1. V trimming: 2 bases; J trimming: 6 bases; junction bases outside the gene matches: 4. This CDR3 has 14 residues. Germline V gene lookup returns CDR1 MNHEY and CDR2 SMNVEV (reference sequence). CDR3 residues: CASSLRSGGDTQYF. CDR3 DNA: TGTGCCAGCAGTTTAAGATCAGGGGGCGATACGCAGTATTTT.

V gene TRBV11-2 combines with J gene TRBJ2-5; TRBD1 matches at 9 bases. The germline V gene encodes CDR1 SGHAT and CDR2 FQNNGV. Unmatched junction bases numbered 5, after V lost 4 bases and J lost 5 bases. The CDR3 covers 14 residues. Written as DNA, the CDR3 is TGTGCCAGCAGCTCGAACAGGGGGCGGGAGACCCAGTACTTC. It specifies CASSSNRGRETQYF.

The rearrangement joins TRBV19 to TRBJ1-2; D is unresolved. V was shortened by 5 bases and J by 0 bases, with 10 bases between the two germline ends. The V gene's germline CDR1 is LNHDA and CDR2 SQIVND (reference sequence). The CDR3 spans 14 residues. As DNA, the CDR3 is TGTGCCAGTAGTCCCACAGCTGCTAACTATGGCTACACCTTC. Its translation: CASSPTAANYGYTF.

In this sample, this clone turned up once. V and J are TRBV5-1 and TRBJ2-2, with TRBD1 matching over 11 bases. The CDR3 runs to 16 residues. V was clipped by 4 bases and J by 3 bases; unmatched bases: 5. Per germline, CDR1 SGHRS and CDR2 YFSETQ. The CDR3 here is CASSRGQGVDTGELFF. In DNA form, the CDR3 reads TGCGCCAGCAGCCGGGGACAGGGGGTGGACACCGGGGAGCTGTTTTTT.

This chain connects TRBV5-1 to TRBJ1-4; TRBD1 matches at 8 bases. This CDR3 comprises 17 residues. The V gene end was trimmed by 2 bases and the J gene end by 0 bases; junction bases not matched to a gene: 6. Germline-derived CDR1 and CDR2 are SGHRS and YFSETQ. The CDR3 DNA is TGCGCCAGCAGCTTAAGGACAGGGCCTGCAACTAATGAAAAACTGTTTTTT. It yields the protein CASSLRTGPATNEKLFF.

This clone showed up just a few times. The rearrangement joins TRBV7-9 to TRBJ1-2; TRBD1 matches at 7 bases. Trimming took 1 base from V and 7 from J; bases not matched to a gene: 3. CDR1 is SEHNR, CDR2 FQNEAQ, per germline (reference sequence). The CDR3 has 13 amino acids. The CDR3 sequence is CASSLGQGPGYTF. As DNA, the CDR3 is TGTGCCAGCAGCTTAGGACAGGGCCCTGGCTACACCTTC.

As regards this clone: The same CDR3 also results from other DNA sequences found in this sample. The genes are TRBV19 and TRBJ2-7, with a weak D call TRBD2 (6 bases). The V end lost 6 bases, the J end lost 0 bases, and 9 bases lay between the germline ends. This CDR3 has 13 residues. The germline CDR1 and CDR2 sequences are LNHDA and SQIVND (reference sequence). CDR3 in amino acids: CASSRDFSYEQYF. CDR3 nucleotide sequence: TGTGCCAGTAGCCGGGACTTCTCCTACGAGCAGTACTTC.

This chain connects TRBV4-1 to TRBJ2-1; D remains unclear. Between the trimmed V and J ends, which lost 2 bases and 8 bases, there was a span of 7 bases. CDR3 size: 12 residues. Germline V gene lookup returns CDR1 MGHRA and CDR2 YSYEKL. The CDR3 reads CASSQPRDEQFF. CDR3 nucleotide sequence: TGCGCCAGCAGCCAACCTCGCGATGAGCAGTTCTTC.

This clone was recorded many times. V gene TRBV9 combines with J gene TRBJ2-3; no clear D. Germline V gives CDR1 SGDLS, CDR2 YYNGEE. V was trimmed by 0 bases and J by 7 bases, leaving 9 bases between them. This CDR3 spans 13 amino acids. CDR3 coding DNA: TGTGCCAGCAGCGTAGAAGAAGCGAATACGCAGTATTTT. Encoded protein: CASSVEEANTQYF.

This clone occurred a few times. The chain has TRBV3-1 (or the pseudogene TRBV3-2) and TRBJ1-6, with no clear D. The CDR3 is 14 amino acids. Germline V lookup: CDR1 LGHDT, CDR2 YNNKEL (reference sequence). Trimming stripped 4 bases from V and 6 bases from J, with 10 bases between. Here the CDR3 DNA reads TGTGCCAGCAGCCTTAGCGATCTTAATTCACCCCTCCACTTT. Residues: CASSLSDLNSPLHF.

The chain is built from TRBV27 and TRBJ2-1; 7 nucleotides line up with TRBD2. Germline CDR1 MNHEY, CDR2 SMNVEV (reference sequence). V shed 2 bases and J 1 base; nucleotides not matched to a gene: 5. The CDR3 is made up of 16 amino acids. The CDR3 DNA reads as TGTGCCAGCAGTTTACTCGGACTAGGTTCCTACAATGAGCAGTTCTTC. Translating gives CASSLLGLGSYNEQFF.

The chain uses TRBV7-2 and TRBJ2-3; D is ambiguous. The CDR3 contains 12 residues. V gave up 5 bases and J gave up 5 bases, with 8 bases separating them. The V gene's germline CDR1 is SGHTA and CDR2 FQGNSA. The CDR3 DNA reads TGTGCCAGCAGCCCCTACGGAGATACGCAGTATTTT. It is translated as CASSPYGDTQYF. Full variable domain (rest looked up from reference TRBV7-2 and TRBJ2-3): GAGVSQSPSNKVTEKGKDVELRCDPISGHTALYWYRQSLGQGLEFLIYFQGNSAPDKSGLPSDRFSAERTGGSVSTLTIQRTQQEDSAVYLCASSPYGDTQYFGPGTRLTVL.

This chain connects TRBV7-8 to TRBJ1-3; D gene uncertain. This CDR3 comprises 16 residues. V lost 3 bases and J lost 0, with 12 bases in between. Germline V CDR1 and CDR2: SGHVS, FQNEAQ. The CDR3 coding sequence is TGTGCCAGCAGCTTTGTTCTAGGTATCTCTGGAAACACCATATATTTT. Protein product: CASSFVLGISGNTIYF.

The chain is built from TRBV10-1 and TRBJ2-1, with 8 bases that match TRBD1. V shed 6 bases and J 12 bases; nucleotides not matched to a gene: 7. CDR1 is WNHNN and CDR2 is SYGVQD in the germline V gene (reference sequence). The CDR3 is 12 amino acids. CDR3 in amino acids: CASRSTGGSQFF. In DNA, the CDR3 is TGCGCCAGCAGATCAACAGGGGGATCGCAGTTCTTC.

V gene TRBV5-1 combines with J gene TRBJ2-1; 9 nucleotides align to TRBD2. The CDR3 spans 14 residues. From germline, CDR1 is SGHRS and CDR2 YFSETQ. V trimming: 5 bases; J trimming: 2 bases; junction bases outside the gene matches: 2. The CDR3 DNA follows: TGCGCCAGCAGGGCGGGGGGGGCCTACAATGAGCAGTTCTTC. Its translation is CASRAGGAYNEQFF.

V gene TRBV6-5 combines with J gene TRBJ1-2; D call uncertain. CDR3 size: 14 residues. Trimming pared 8 bases from V and 5 bases from J, leaving 18 bases between. Per germline, CDR1 MNHEY and CDR2 SVGAGI. CDR3 coding DNA: TGTGCCAGCGGATCGGCAGCGCCGTTTTATGGCTACACCTTC. Its translation is CASGSAAPFYGYTF.

The chain links TRBV12-3 or TRBV12-4 to TRBJ1-1, with a weak D call TRBD1 (6 bases). Trimming left V 6 bases short and J 5 bases short, with 13 bases between. The CDR3 extends over 13 amino acids. The CDR3 DNA is TGTGCCAGCAGGACAACAGGGAAGACTGAAGCTTTCTTT. Protein product: CASRTTGKTEAFF.

CDR3: CASSEAGGRESYGYTF. The CDR3 DNA is TGTGCCAGCAGTGAAGCGGGAGGCAGGGAGAGCTATGGCTACACCTTC. This chain joins TRBV6-1 and TRBJ1-2; D might be TRBD1 (5 bases). The CDR3 has 16 amino acids. V shed 0 bases and J shed 4 bases, with 15 bases lying between them. CDR1 and CDR2 from the germline V gene are MNHNS and SASEGT.

The chain uses TRBV29-1 and TRBJ2-2, with D tentatively TRBD2 (5 bases). This CDR3 has 12 amino acids. Trimming took off 6 bases at V and 7 bases at J, with 12 bases between the two ends. Germline V gene sequence: CDR1 SQVTM, CDR2 ANQGSEA. CDR3 protein: CSVPSGSGELFF. CDR3 bases: TGCAGCGTGCCCAGTGGGAGCGGGGAGCTGTTTTTT.

V and J are TRBV29-1 and TRBJ1-1; D call uncertain. Germline CDR1 and CDR2: SQVTM and ANQGSEA. Trimming left V 5 bases short and J 1 base short, with 8 bases between. The CDR3 is made up of 12 amino acids. The CDR3 spells CSVRPENTEAFF. CDR3 coding DNA: TGCAGCGTTCGTCCAGAGAACACTGAAGCTTTCTTT.

V is TRBV10-2 and J is TRBJ2-7; TRBD1 aligns across 9 bases. Germline V gene lookup returns CDR1 WSHSY and CDR2 SAAADI. The V gene end was trimmed by 10 bases and the J gene end by 6 bases; junction bases not matched to a gene: 10. The CDR3 runs 13 residues. The CDR3 region is CATSGTGRREQYF. CDR3 bases: TGCGCCACATCCGGGACAGGGAGGCGCGAGCAGTACTTC.

The CDR3 nucleotides read TGTGCCAGCAGCCCGCAGGGGACGCTTGGCTACACCTTC. Translating gives CASSPQGTLGYTF. V usage is TRBV11-2 and J usage is TRBJ1-2, with a weak D call TRBD1 (6 bases). CDR3 length: 13 residues. V was trimmed by 5 bases and J by 7 bases, leaving 14 bases between them. Germline CDR1 and CDR2: SGHAT and FQNNGV. The full variable domain, with the rest looked up from reference TRBV11-2 and TRBJ1-2, is EAGVAQSPRYKIIEKRQSVAFWCNPISGHATLYWYQQILGQGPKLLIQFQNNGVVDDSQLPKDRFSAERLKGVDSTLKIQPAKLEDSAVYLCASSPQGTLGYTFGSGTRLTVV.

This chain joins TRBV5-8 and TRBJ2-1, with 13 bases aligning to TRBD2. The germline CDR1 and CDR2 sequences are SGHTS and YDEGEE. This CDR3 spans 19 amino acids. The junction had 11 bases not matched to a gene; V was cut back by 4 bases and J by 1 base. The CDR3: CASSVTSGGPQRSYNEQFF. DNA for the CDR3: TGTGCCAGCAGCGTGACTAGCGGGGGGCCCCAAAGGTCCTACAATGAGCAGTTCTTC.